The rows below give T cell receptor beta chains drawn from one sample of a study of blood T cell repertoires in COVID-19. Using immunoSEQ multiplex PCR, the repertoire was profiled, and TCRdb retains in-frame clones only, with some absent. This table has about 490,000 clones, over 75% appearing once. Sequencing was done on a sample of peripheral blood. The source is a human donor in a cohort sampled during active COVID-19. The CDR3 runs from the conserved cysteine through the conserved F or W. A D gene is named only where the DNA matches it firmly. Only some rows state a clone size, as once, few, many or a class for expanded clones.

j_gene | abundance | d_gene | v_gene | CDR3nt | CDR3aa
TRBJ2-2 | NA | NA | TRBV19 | TGTGCCAGTAGGGCCCTTGACAGGCTATACGGGGAGCTGTTTTTT | CASRALDRLYGELFF
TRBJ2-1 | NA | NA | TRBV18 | TGTGCCAGCTCACCCCCGTCCCAGGGACATAATGAGCAGTTCTTC | CASSPPSQGHNEQFF
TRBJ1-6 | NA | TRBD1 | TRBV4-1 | TGCGCCAGCAGCCAAATGGCCACAGGGGTCTCACCCCTCCACTTT | CASSQMATGVSPLHF
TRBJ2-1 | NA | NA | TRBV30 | TGTGCCTGGAGCCTAAACCGGGACAATGAGCAGTTCTTC | CAWSLNRDNEQFF
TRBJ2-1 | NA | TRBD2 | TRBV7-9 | TGTGCGGGCGGGGGATTCACTTACAATGAGCAGTTCTTC | CAGGGFTYNEQFF
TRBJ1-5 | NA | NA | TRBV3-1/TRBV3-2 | TGTGCCAGCAGCCAAGGAGGAGATCAGCCCCAGCATTTT | CASSQGGDQPQHF
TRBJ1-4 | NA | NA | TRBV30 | TGTGCCTGGAAGACTCCGGGACAACTTAATGAAAAACTGTTTTTT | CAWKTPGQLNEKLFF
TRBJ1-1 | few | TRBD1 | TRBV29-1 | TGCAGCGTTGAGTGGCAGGGGGCGTTTAACACTGAAGCTTTCTTT | CSVEWQGAFNTEAFF
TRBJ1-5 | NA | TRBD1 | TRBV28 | TGTGCCAGCAGCCGAGGGACAGGGGGCGCAGGTCAGCCCCAGCATTTT | CASSRGTGGAGQPQHF
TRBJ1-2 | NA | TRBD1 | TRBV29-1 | TGCAGCGTTGATAGGACAGGGTACGACTATGGCTACACCTTC | CSVDRTGYDYGYTF
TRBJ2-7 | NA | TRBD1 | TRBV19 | TGTGCCAGTAGTATACGGGACAGGGAGGCCTACGAGCAGTACTTC | CASSIRDREAYEQYF
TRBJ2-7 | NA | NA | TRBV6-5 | TGTGCCAGCAGTTCCCTCTACGAGCAGTACTTC | CASSSLYEQYF
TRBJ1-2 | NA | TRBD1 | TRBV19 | TGTGCCAGTAGTCCCGGACAGGGTGGAGGCTACACCTTC | CASSPGQGGGYTF
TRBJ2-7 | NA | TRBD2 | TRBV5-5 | TGTGCCAGCAGCTTGGGCCTAGCGGGATCCTACGAGCAGTACTTC | CASSLGLAGSYEQYF
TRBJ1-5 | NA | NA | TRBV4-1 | TGCGCCAGCAGCCAAGATTCAGGTTGGAGCGGACAGCCCCAGCATTTT | CASSQDSGWSGQPQHF
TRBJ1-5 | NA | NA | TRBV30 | TGTGCCTGGAGGGCAGGGAGCAATCAGCCCCAGCATTTT | CAWRAGSNQPQHF
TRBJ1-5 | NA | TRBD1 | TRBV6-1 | TGTGCCAGCAGTGAGATCAGGGGGGTAAATCAGCCCCAGCATTTT | CASSEIRGVNQPQHF
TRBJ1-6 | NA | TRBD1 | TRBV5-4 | TGTGCCAGCAGCCCGGACAGGGCTAATTCACCCCTCCACTTT | CASSPDRANSPLHF
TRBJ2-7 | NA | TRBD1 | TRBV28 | TGTGCCAGCAGTACCCCGGGACAGGGGATTGACGAGCAGTACTTC | CASSTPGQGIDEQYF
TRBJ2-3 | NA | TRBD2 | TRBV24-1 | TGTGCCACCAGTGACCAAACTAGCGGGACAGATACGCAGTATTTT | CATSDQTSGTDTQYF
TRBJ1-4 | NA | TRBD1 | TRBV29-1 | TGCAGCGCCACAACAGGGGGTGACGAAAAACTGTTTTTT | CSATTGGDEKLFF
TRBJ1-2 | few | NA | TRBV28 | TGTGCCAGCAGGGTCGGGGGGATGGTGGACTATGGCTACACCTTC | CASRVGGMVDYGYTF
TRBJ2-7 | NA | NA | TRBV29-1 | TGCAGCGGGGGGGCGGTGTACGAGCAGTACTTC | CSGGAVYEQYF
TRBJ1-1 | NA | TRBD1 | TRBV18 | TGTGCCAGCTCTCCGGGGGACAGGGAGAACGCTGAAGCTTTCTTT | CASSPGDRENAEAFF
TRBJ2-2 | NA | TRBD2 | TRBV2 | TGTGCCAGCAGTAGGACTAGCGGGAGGGGCACCGGGGAGCTGTTTTTT | CASSRTSGRGTGELFF
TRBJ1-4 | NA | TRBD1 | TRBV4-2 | TGTGCCAGCAGCCAAGATGGATCGTTAGTGACAGGGGAGGTTTTTTTT | CASSQDGSLVTGEVFF
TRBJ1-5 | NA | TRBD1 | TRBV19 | TGTGCCAGTACATCATGGTCGGGACAGAATCAGCCCCAGCATTTT | CASTSWSGQNQPQHF
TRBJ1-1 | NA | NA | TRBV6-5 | TGTGCCAGCAGTAACAAGCCCAGGGAAAGCGCTTTCTTT | CASSNKPRESAFF
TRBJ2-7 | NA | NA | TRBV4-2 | TGTGCCAGCAGCCAAGGTATTGAGCAGTACTTC | CASSQGIEQYF
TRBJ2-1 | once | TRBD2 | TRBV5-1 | TGCGCCAGCAGCTCCCCTACCGGGACTAGCGGTAACAATGAGCAGTTCTTC | CASSSPTGTSGNNEQFF
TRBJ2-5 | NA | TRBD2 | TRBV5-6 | TGTGCCAGCAGCGGGGCGGGGGGTCGGAGTGAGACCCAGTACTTC | CASSGAGGRSETQYF
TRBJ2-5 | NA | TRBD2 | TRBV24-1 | TGTGCCACCAGTGACCCCGGGACTAGCGGGAGGGCCGAAGAGACCCAGTACTTC | CATSDPGTSGRAEETQYF
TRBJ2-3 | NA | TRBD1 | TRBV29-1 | TGCAGCGTTGGACCGGGACAGGGCACAGATACGCAGTATTTT | CSVGPGQGTDTQYF
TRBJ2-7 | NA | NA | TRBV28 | TGTGCCAGCAAGGGGGACGGAAATTACTTC | CASKGDGNYF
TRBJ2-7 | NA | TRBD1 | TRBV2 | TGTGCCAGCGGGGGGACAGGGGGCATCGAGCAGTACTTC | CASGGTGGIEQYF
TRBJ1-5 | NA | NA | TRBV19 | TGTGCCAGTAGTACCTTGACAGGAGCCATTAATCAGCCCCAGCATTTT | CASSTLTGAINQPQHF
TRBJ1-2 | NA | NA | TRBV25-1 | TGTGCCAGCAGTGAGGCGGGTACCTATGGCTACACCTTC | CASSEAGTYGYTF
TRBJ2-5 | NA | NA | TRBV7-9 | TGTGCCAGCAGCTCTCGAAAGGCGGCCCAAGAGACCCAGTACTTC | CASSSRKAAQETQYF
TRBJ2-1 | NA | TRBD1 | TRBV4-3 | TGCGCCAGCAGCCAGGGACAGGGGGCTAAAGAGCAGTTCTTC | CASSQGQGAKEQFF
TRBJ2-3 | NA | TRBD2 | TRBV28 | TGTGCCAGCAGTTCACCAACTAGCGGGAGGCCAGATACGCAGTATTTT | CASSSPTSGRPDTQYF
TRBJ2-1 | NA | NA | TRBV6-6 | TGTGCCAGCAGTGCGCCTAGTCGGGATCCCACAAGTGAGCAGTTCTTC | CASSAPSRDPTSEQFF
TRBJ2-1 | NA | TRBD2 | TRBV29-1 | TGCAGCGCAGACCTAGCGGGAGGGAACAATGAGCAGTTCTTC | CSADLAGGNNEQFF
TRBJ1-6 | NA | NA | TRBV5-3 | TGTGCCAGAAGCTTGCTTTTTGCAGCCTATAATTCACCCCTCCACTTT | CARSLLFAAYNSPLHF
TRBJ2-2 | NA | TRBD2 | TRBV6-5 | TGTGCCAGCTTAGCGGGAGAGGCCACCGGGGAGCTGTTTTTT | CASLAGEATGELFF